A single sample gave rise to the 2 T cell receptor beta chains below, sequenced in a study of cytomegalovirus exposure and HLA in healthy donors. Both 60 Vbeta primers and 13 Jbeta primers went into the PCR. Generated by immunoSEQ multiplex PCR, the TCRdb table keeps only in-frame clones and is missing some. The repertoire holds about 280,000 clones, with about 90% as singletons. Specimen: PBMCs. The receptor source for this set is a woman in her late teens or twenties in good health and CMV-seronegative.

In nucleotides, the CDR3 is TGTGCCAGCAGTGCCCTAAGTTACGAGCAGTACTTC. It specifies CASSALSYEQYF. V usage is TRBV6-1 and J usage is TRBJ2-7; D not resolved. The CDR3 covers 12 residues. The V gene's germline CDR1 is MNHNS and CDR2 SASEGT. The ends were cut back, 4 bases at V and 4 bases at J, with 8 bases in the middle.

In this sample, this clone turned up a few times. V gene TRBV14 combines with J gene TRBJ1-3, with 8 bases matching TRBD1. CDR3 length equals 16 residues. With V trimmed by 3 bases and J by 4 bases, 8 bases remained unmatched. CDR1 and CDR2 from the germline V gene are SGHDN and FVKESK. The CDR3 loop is CASSHGIRGLGNTIYF. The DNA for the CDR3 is TGTGCCAGCAGCCATGGGATCAGGGGGCTCGGAAACACCATATATTTT.